This TCR beta chain was sequenced for a study of cytomegalovirus exposure and HLA in healthy donors (dated by TCRdb to about 2017). In terms of the full investigation: In an earlier analysis of around 540 of the donors, about 260 Gb of sequence data and just under 120 million unique TCR beta sequences from 180 million or so T cells were reported. An early release covering roughly 580 HLA-typed donors comprised about 320 gigabases of sequencing data and tens of millions of unique TCR sequences. Of the roughly 400 genotyped donors, 81% were placed in the genetic ancestry cluster associated with self-reported Caucasian donors. The study was designed to test whether signatures of past pathogen exposure could be identified by cataloging public T cell receptors. Using immunosequencing, the study profiled T cell repertoires from some 670 subjects and related those repertoires to cytomegalovirus serostatus. In addition to the first cohort of roughly 700 subjects, a separate validation cohort of 130 or so different subjects was used. The study combined high-throughput TCR immunosequencing, statistical association of individual TCRs with disease status, and machine learning to predict cytomegalovirus infection status. To study patterns of TCR occurrence, a later analysis re-analyzed previously published TCR beta repertoires from 700 or so donors and added high-resolution HLA genotyping. In the later analysis, no new phenotypic data were used to find candidate immune exposures; instead, reliance was placed on TCR beta sequences and their occurrence across donors. To decide whether each TCR beta V gene segment behaved as functional or pseudogenic, an earlier analysis of over 500 of the donors relied on high-throughput TCR beta sequencing. Alongside the repertoire data, information on donor age, sex, ethnicity and CMV serostatus was compiled. Genome-wide SNP genotypes for about 65% of the 666 donors were used in a later genetic analysis, which treated that subset as a discovery cohort. Every repertoire in the discovery cohort had been generated on one and the same sequencing platform. HLA typing covered class I and class II loci at four-digit resolution. The number of donors typed differed by locus, with roughly 620-640 for A, B, C, DRB1 and DQB1, roughly 520 for DQA1, 600 to 610 for DPA1, and some 440 for DPB1. Several DR-DQ haplotypes were treated as single units for association and clustering because of strong linkage in the cohort. Among 398 genotyped donors of the cohort, an average of about 240,000 unique TCR beta nucleotide sequences were sequenced per donor, roughly 20% of them non-productive.

In this sample, this clone turned up once. Its antigen is not yet known. One base away there is no much larger clone; base qualities are not given. The paper as a whole reports these results and caveats: A further reported finding was that TCR beta sequences accurately predicted the HLA-A and HLA-B alleles for most subjects in the first cohort. In both the original and validation cohorts, the classifier was reported to diagnose cytomegalovirus status with high specificity and sensitivity. A group of highly shared sequence variants was considered likely to be a technical artifact of the sequencing pipeline. Most TCR sequences were seen in very few donors, while some public TCRs were found in many individuals. According to the authors, the approach could potentially be generalized to other disease states and immunological phenotypes. Compared with equally common non-associated chains, HLA-associated TCR beta chains in a later analysis were more clonally expanded and had lower generation probabilities. A later analysis associated roughly 17,000 TCR beta sequences with specific HLA alleles at a false discovery rate of 0.05. In vitro tests confirmed that a few of the cytomegalovirus-associated TCR beta chains recognize cytomegalovirus antigens. Strong co-occurrence of HLA alleles, especially DR and DQ, made assigning TCR associations to individual alleles difficult. Over 15 rarely observed V segments, including chromosome 9 orphons, were excluded from the earlier analysis of several hundred of the donors because counts were too low. Immune exposure information for the cohort was limited to CMV serostatus. A total of some 180 TCR beta chains were listed by the study as associated with cytomegalovirus. Linkage disequilibrium might explain the correlated functional status among segregating V segments, but an unknown experimental factor could not be ruled out. An earlier analysis of around 500 of the donors showed that most TCR beta V segments appeared in productive rearrangements either about 87% or about 30% of the time, which broadly matched IMGT annotations. Because the 87-base-pair reads could not distinguish some IMGT-functional V segments, including TRBV6-2 and TRBV6-3, those segments were excluded. According to a later analysis, most CMV-associated TCR beta chains appeared to be HLA-restricted, and the HLA associations seemed to be driven largely by CMV exposure. Because some donors lacked HLA typing at each locus, the association tests relied only on the typed subset. In a later analysis, TCR association rates were found to vary across HLA loci, with the most associated TCRs seen for DRB1 alleles and the fewest for HLA-C alleles. A later analysis reported that several top co-occurrence clusters appeared linked to parvovirus B19, influenza, CMV and Epstein-Barr virus. According to a later genetic analysis, donors in an Asian-associated ancestry cluster had fewer N-insertions in productive TCRs than the approximately 610-donor mean. V-gene and J-gene trimming of TCR beta chains was associated with a missense DCLRE1C variant in a later genetic analysis, and the association was replicated in an independent cohort. Roughly uniform sequencing depth across donors was assumed in presence/absence analyses, although this assumption may not hold. In this cohort, only TCR beta chains were sequenced, and detectable features were limited by the absence of alpha or paired-chain data.

In total, 500 to 700 healthy bone marrow donors made up the cohort. All cohort members were sampled while nominally healthy, although unrecorded immune exposures were likely present. The donor was CMV seropositive and belonged to the group of 250 to 350 seropositive cohort members. A peripheral blood sample was collected from each donor, and TCR beta sequencing was performed on peripheral blood mononuclear cells. The Qiagen DNeasy Blood Extraction Kit was used to extract genomic DNA from the blood cell samples. The CDR3 starts with the cysteine, ends with the phenylalanine, and has 13 residues. The kept DNA is CDR3 alone, 39 bases in frame from the first base. Trimming at the junction amounts to 7 bases on V and 3 bases on J, and the germline ends lie 16 bases apart. CDR1 and CDR2 were assigned from the germline V gene as SQVTM and ANQGSEA. Libraries came from the immunoSEQ multiplex PCR assay. A mixture of 60 forward primers for TCR Vbeta segments and 13 reverse primers for TCR Jbeta segments was used in the multiplex PCR. A multiplex PCR assay on genomic DNA amplified the CDR3 region of rearranged TCR beta genes. The Illumina HiSeq System was used to sequence the amplified TCR beta libraries as 87-base-pair reads. Per the authors' processing: A later analysis tallied 70 million to 100 million unique TCR beta chains across the approximately 670 repertoires, and some 12 million of those chains were shared by two or more donors. To remove PCR and sequencing errors, raw reads were error-corrected and collapsed into unique sequences using a nearest-neighbor algorithm that merged closely related sequences. CDR3 sequences were aligned to IMGT reference sequences to assign V, D and J gene segments. Each retained sequence needed at least a six-nucleotide match to both a V gene segment and a J gene segment. A rearrangement was called productive if the CDR3 had no stop codons and remained in frame with V and J, and every other rearrangement was called non-productive. Following IMGT convention, CDR3 was defined as the stretch from the second conserved V-encoded cysteine up to the conserved J-encoded phenylalanine. Sequences without an unambiguous match to a single V gene segment were excluded from the earlier analysis of almost 600 of the donors. In an earlier analysis of 587 of the donors, V segments were called functional above 56.7% productive rearrangements and were called segregating when the between-donor standard deviation exceeded 5%. To diagnose cytomegalovirus status from the catalog of TCR beta chain sequences, a statistical classification framework was built. A later analysis assigned V and J genes by comparing TCR nucleotide sequences with IMGT/GENE-DB human TR gene sequences. Using the TCRdist pipeline, a later analysis assigned CDR3 sequences along with most-parsimonious VDJ recombination scenarios. In a later analysis, each TCR beta chain was defined by its CDR3 amino acid sequence together with its V-gene family, and reads without a unique V-gene family were excluded. In a later analysis, fewer than 650 highly shared, low-generation-probability nucleotide sequences were removed to address suspected cross-contamination and a sequencing artifact. In a later analysis, a clonal expansion index for each public chain was calculated from normalized within-repertoire ranks of inferred template counts. A later analysis computed generation probabilities with a VDJ recombination model fitted to out-of-frame rearrangements, and checked the results against IGoR. Hypergeometric tests were used in a later analysis to score TCR-TCR, TCR-HLA and TCR-CMV co-occurrence, with a repertoire-size bias correction applied to the TCR pairs. False discovery rates were estimated in a later analysis by permuting HLA or CMV assignments 20 times. In a later analysis, co-occurring TCRs were grouped using DBSCAN, and TCRdist sequence similarity was added for clustering within HLA-allele-positive subsets. Repertoires with fewer than 30,000 or more than 120,000 public chains were left out of co-occurrence clustering, as were four to six repertoires with anomalous nucleotide sharing. What TCRdb holds here is the immuneACCESS table cut down to in-frame rearrangements. Part of the clones is not present; checked against another copy, under half of the missing clones reflect an unresolved V gene, and the others are unexplained. The DNA gave D and trimming, while V, J and clone size come from that table. The sample table records approximately 110,000 clones; about 73% of these occur just once. The ten largest account for roughly 4% of the sample.

Sample: PBMCs. The clonotype was recovered from a woman between 45 and 65 years old in good health and CMV-seropositive. Recombination linked TRBV29-1 to TRBJ2-7, with the D gene call left open. The CDR3 protein sequence reads: CSAVGQVDYEQYF. The DNA sequence is TGCAGCGCTGTGGGCCAGGTAGACTACGAGCAGTACTTC.